This passage covers 14 T cell receptor beta chains from one sample sequenced in a study of cytomegalovirus exposure and HLA in healthy donors. In the PCR, 60 Vbeta and 13 Jbeta primers were used. The data were produced by immunoSEQ multiplex PCR, yet TCRdb's version contains in-frame clones alone and is incomplete. Of 200,000 or so clones in the sample, approximately 81% were seen once. The sample comprised PBMCs. These receptors came from a man under 40 in good health and CMV-seronegative.

The rearrangement links TRBV5-1 to TRBJ1-2; no definite D call. The germline V and J ends were trimmed by 1 base and 2 bases, with 12 bases remaining between them. This CDR3 has 15 amino acids. Per germline, CDR1 SGHRS and CDR2 YFSETQ. DNA of the CDR3: TGCGCCAGCAGCTTGTCGTCCGGGAGCAACTATGGCTACACCTTC. It specifies CASSLSSGSNYGYTF. Looking up the rest from reference TRBV5-1 and TRBJ1-2 gives the full variable domain: KAGVTQTPRYLIKTRGQQVTLSCSPISGHRSVSWYQQTPGQGLQFLFEYFSETQRNKGNFPGRFSGRQFSNSRSEMNVSTLELGDSALYLCASSLSSGSNYGYTFGSGTRLTVV.

The CDR3 region has the DNA TGTGCCAGCAGCGTGACAGGGGTGAACACTGAAGCTTTCTTT. Protein product: CASSVTGVNTEAFF. The J gene is TRBJ1-1, the V gene TRBV6-1; 8 bases agree with TRBD1. The V and J ends lost 6 bases and 0 bases, in that order; junction bases with no gene match: 3. Germline CDR1 MNHNS, CDR2 SASEGT. The CDR3 covers 14 residues.

The chain uses TRBV6-5 and TRBJ1-5; TRBD1 matches 11 bases. CDR3 length: 15 amino acids. Germline V gene lookup returns CDR1 MNHEY and CDR2 SVGAGI. The J segment lost 3 bases and the V segment lost 5 bases, leaving 3 bases of the junction unmatched. Here the CDR3 reads CASSGDRGANQPQHF. As DNA, the CDR3 is TGTGCCAGCAGTGGGGACAGGGGGGCCAATCAGCCCCAGCATTTT.

This clone was counted between two and nine times. The chain carries TRBV19 and TRBJ1-1; D ambiguous. V lost 6 bases, J lost 2 bases, and 7 bases lay in between. From germline, CDR1 is LNHDA and CDR2 SQIVND (reference sequence). This CDR3 contains 12 residues. The CDR3 bases are TGTGCCAGTAGAAGTAGTAACACTGAAGCTTTCTTT. Protein: CASRSSNTEAFF.

The chain employs TRBV28 and TRBJ1-3; 9 bases are shared with TRBD1. CDR1 and CDR2 from the germline V gene are MDHEN and SYDVKM. The CDR3 length is 17 residues. Germline trimming cut 3 bases from V and 1 base from J; bases unmatched to any gene: 7. CDR3 sequence reads: CASSLGTGYGSGNTIYF. The CDR3 DNA is TGTGCCAGCAGTTTGGGGACAGGGTACGGGTCTGGAAACACCATATATTTT.

The J gene is TRBJ1-2, the V gene TRBV7-2; TRBD1 is a possible D gene (6 bases). Trimming left V 1 base short and J 8 bases short, with 17 bases between. The CDR3 length is 15 residues. Looked up from germline, CDR1 is SGHTA and CDR2 is FQGNSA. CDR3: CASSLGYRVEYGYTF. DNA for the CDR3: TGTGCCAGCAGCTTAGGGTACAGGGTCGAATACGGCTACACCTTC.

The chain joins TRBV7-8 to TRBJ2-2, with a tentative D call TRBD1 (5 bases). The ends were cut back, 5 bases at V and 4 bases at J, with 11 bases in the middle. Germline-derived CDR1 and CDR2 are SGHVS and FQNEAQ. The CDR3 spans 14 residues. For the CDR3, the DNA is TGTGCCAGCAGCCCTAGAGACAGCACCGGGGAGCTGTTTTTT. This sequence encodes CASSPRDSTGELFF.

The chain carries TRBV19 and TRBJ2-3, with 11 bases identical to TRBD2. With V trimmed by 7 bases and J by 2 bases, 5 bases remained unmatched. The germline V gene has CDR1 LNHDA and CDR2 SQIVND (reference sequence). The CDR3 has 15 amino acids. The CDR3 coding sequence is TGTGCCAGTATCGGGACTAGCGGCCCCACAGATACGCAGTATTTT. This translates into CASIGTSGPTDTQYF.

The chain couples TRBV27 to TRBJ2-1, with D hard to call. The CDR3 extends over 13 amino acids. Trimming shortened V by 5 bases and J by 8 bases, and 13 bases separated the two germline ends. CDR1 is MNHEY, CDR2 SMNVEV, per germline (reference sequence). The CDR3: CASSPQTLHEQFF. The CDR3 DNA reads TGTGCCAGCAGTCCCCAGACACTCCATGAGCAGTTCTTC.

The chain employs TRBV19 and TRBJ1-3, with D tentatively TRBD1 (5 bases). V lost 3 bases and J lost 0, with 18 bases in between. The CDR3 contains 18 residues. The germline V gene encodes CDR1 LNHDA and CDR2 SQIVND (reference sequence). CDR3 protein: CASSMRTGQVNSGNTIYF. In DNA, the CDR3 is TGTGCCAGTAGTATGAGAACAGGTCAGGTGAACTCTGGAAACACCATATATTTT.

The rearrangement uses TRBV7-2 and TRBJ1-6; weak D call: TRBD1 (6 bases). Trimming took 5 bases from V and 10 from J, leaving 9 bases between them. Germline loops: CDR1 SGHTA, CDR2 FQGNSA. The CDR3 loop spans 12 amino acids. The CDR3 nucleotides read TGTGCCAGCAGCCAAACAGGGTCACCCCTCCACTTT. It codes for CASSQTGSPLHF. The whole variable domain, remainder taken from reference TRBV7-2 and TRBJ1-6, is GAGVSQSPSNKVTEKGKDVELRCDPISGHTALYWYRQSLGQGLEFLIYFQGNSAPDKSGLPSDRFSAERTGGSVSTLTIQRTQQEDSAVYLCASSQTGSPLHFGNGTRLTVT.

This clone was picked up a small number of times. The chain links TRBV6-5 to TRBJ1-6; 7 bases line up with TRBD1. The CDR3 length is 13 residues. Looked up from germline, CDR1 is MNHEY and CDR2 is SVGAGI. J gave up 9 bases and V 8 bases, and 7 bases lay outside the gene matches. The CDR3 DNA reads TGTGCCAGCGGCGACAGGGTGGGTTCACCCCTCCACTTT. This translates into CASGDRVGSPLHF.

This clone has only a few counts. This chain joins TRBV2 and TRBJ2-7; 9 bases match TRBD1. Trimming at V came to 8 bases and at J to 2 bases, leaving 4 bases not matched to a gene. Germline assignment: CDR1 SNHLY and CDR2 FYNNEI. The CDR3 spans 13 residues. The CDR3 bases are TGTGCCAGCGGGACAGGGTTTGCCTACGAGCAGTACTTC. Encoded protein: CASGTGFAYEQYF.

The rearrangement joins TRBV4-1 to TRBJ1-3; 7 bases are a match to TRBD1. Trimming cost V 4 bases and J 0 bases; bases outside gene matches: 3. CDR1 is MGHRA, CDR2 YSYEKL, per germline. This CDR3 contains 15 residues. The CDR3 is CASSRRQGSGNTIYF. For the CDR3, the DNA is TGCGCCAGCAGCCGCCGACAGGGCTCTGGAAACACCATATATTTT.